Presented here are 11 T cell receptor beta chains from one specimen sequenced in a study of vaccination effects on CD4 cells after COVID-19. Expansion with viral peptide pools was applied to antigen-specific CD4+ T cells by the ViraFEST assay prior to sequencing. At the end of more than 8 days of culture, CD4+ T cells were isolated. Every participant took two doses of the BNT162b2 or mRNA-1273 vaccine. These receptors have no identified antigens. TCRdb's copy holds only in-frame clones and misses some; the assay was immunoSEQ multiplex PCR. Found here are tens of thousands of clones, over 70% of them singletons; the top ten hold approximately 1.3%. The starting material was CD4+ T cells from PBMCs cultured with HCoV-229E spike peptides, obtained after COVID-19 vaccination. These receptors originate from a human donor who received a COVID-19 vaccine.

A single count supports this clone. The chain couples TRBV2 to TRBJ2-1; 8 bases line up with TRBD2. The V gene end was trimmed by 9 bases and the J gene end by 3 bases; junction bases not matched to a gene: 13. Germline V gene lookup returns CDR1 SNHLY and CDR2 FYNNEI. The CDR3 contains 16 residues. The CDR3 DNA is TGTGCCAGAAAACCGGGACTAGGGGGGAACTACAATGAGCAGTTCTTC. It encodes CARKPGLGGNYNEQFF.

The chain carries TRBV15 and TRBJ1-1; the D is unclear. The V end lost 0 bases, the J end lost 4 bases, and 9 bases lay between the germline ends. This CDR3 is built from 14 residues. The germline V gene encodes CDR1 LNHNV and CDR2 YYDKDF (reference sequence). CDR3 sequence: CATSRDINPTEAFF. The DNA for the CDR3 is TGTGCCACCAGCAGAGATATCAATCCCACTGAAGCTTTCTTT.

CDR3 protein: CASNLPGSTGELFF. For the CDR3, the DNA is TGTGCCAGCAACCTTCCGGGATCCACCGGGGAGCTGTTTTTT. The gene calls are TRBV6-5 and TRBJ2-2; tentatively, D is TRBD2 (5 bases). The CDR3 has 14 residues. Trimming pared 7 bases from V and 4 bases from J, leaving 13 bases between. Germline V gene sequence: CDR1 MNHEY, CDR2 SVGAGI.

The chain employs TRBV6-5 and TRBJ2-4, with 9 bases identical to TRBD2. The length of the CDR3 is 13 residues. Germline lookup yields CDR1 MNHEY and CDR2 SVGAGI. The V and J ends lost 10 bases and 5 bases, in that order; junction bases with no gene match: 6. CDR3 sequence: CATSRGGENIQYF. The CDR3 DNA follows: TGTGCCACTTCGCGCGGGGGGGAAAACATTCAGTACTTC.

The gene calls are TRBV7-2 and TRBJ2-1; 11 bases match TRBD2. J was trimmed by 9 bases and V by 4 bases; bases with no gene match: 8. This CDR3 has 15 residues. The germline V gene encodes CDR1 SGHTA and CDR2 FQGNSA. The CDR3 loop is CASSWVAGGRGEQFF. The CDR3 nucleotides are TGTGCCAGCAGCTGGGTAGCGGGGGGGCGGGGTGAGCAGTTCTTC.

The CDR3 reads CASRATALGYTF. The CDR3 coding sequence is TGTGCCAGCAGGGCGACGGCGCTCGGCTACACCTTC. The V and J genes are TRBV6-5 and TRBJ1-2; D is ambiguous. The CDR3 is 12 amino acids. Deletions cut 6 bases from V and 8 bases from J, with 13 bases between. Looked up from germline, CDR1 is MNHEY and CDR2 is SVGAGI.

The chain's CDR3 is CASSRQGFGQFF. In DNA, the CDR3 is TGCGCCAGCAGCCGACAGGGTTTCGGGCAGTTCTTC. This chain joins TRBV4-1 and TRBJ2-1, with TRBD1 matching over 7 bases. V lost 4 bases, J lost 12 bases, and 6 bases stayed unmatched. CDR1 MGHRA and CDR2 YSYEKL come from the germline V gene. The CDR3 runs 12 residues.

The gene calls are TRBV30 and TRBJ2-5; D is unresolved. The ends were cut back, 4 bases at V and 5 bases at J, with 14 bases in the middle. The CDR3 spans 13 residues. CDR1 GTSNPN and CDR2 SVGIG come from the germline V gene (reference sequence). For the CDR3, the DNA is TGTGCCTGGAATGAAGATTTCAGGGAGACCCAGTACTTC. This encodes CAWNEDFRETQYF.

This chain links TRBV25-1 with TRBJ1-1; D perhaps matches TRBD1 (5 bases). The ends were cut back, 1 base at V and 5 bases at J, with 14 bases in the middle. Germline assignment: CDR1 MGHDK and CDR2 SYGVNS. The CDR3 length is 15 residues. CDR3 residues: CASSESKGDGTEAFF. Here the CDR3 DNA reads TGTGCCAGCAGTGAATCTAAAGGGGATGGGACTGAAGCTTTCTTT.

This rearrangement joins TRBV27 to TRBJ1-4; 11 bases match TRBD1. V dropped 6 bases and J dropped 4; count of bases not matched to a gene: 7. CDR3 length: 16 amino acids. Germline loops: CDR1 MNHEY, CDR2 SMNVEV (reference sequence). This CDR3 reads CASRRDRGNRNEKLFF. CDR3 DNA: TGTGCCAGCAGGCGGGACAGGGGGAATCGTAATGAAAAACTGTTTTTT.

The rearrangement links TRBV3-1 (or the pseudogene TRBV3-2) to TRBJ1-6; D is uncertain. The V end was cut by 0 bases, the J end by 9 bases, with 18 bases between. CDR3 size: 17 residues. Germline assignment: CDR1 LGHDT and CDR2 YNNKEL (reference sequence). CDR3 residues: CASSQDPRRAQISPLHF. CDR3 nucleotide sequence: TGTGCCAGCAGCCAAGATCCCCGGCGAGCCCAAATTTCACCCCTCCACTTT.